This passage covers 21 T cell receptor beta chains from one sample sequenced in a study of T cell responses to AZD1222 COVID-19 vaccine. This table comes from immunoSEQ multiplex PCR, and its TCRdb copy is limited to in-frame clones, with some not included. This sample has about 180,000 clones, with more than 75% found just once. The starting material was peripheral blood, obtained 28 days after the second AZD1222 dose. The receptor set was obtained from an adult who received the AZD1222 COVID-19 vaccine.

CDR3 sequence: CASSLTGPSGNTIYF. DNA for the CDR3: TGCGCCAGCAGCTTGACAGGGCCCTCTGGAAACACCATATATTTT. The gene calls are TRBV5-1 and TRBJ1-3, with TRBD1 as a possible D gene (6 bases). Germline V gives CDR1 SGHRS, CDR2 YFSETQ. The CDR3 contains 15 residues. V shed 1 base and J shed 0 bases, with 8 bases lying between them.

The chain recombines TRBV9 with TRBJ1-1, with 7 positions matching TRBD1. Germline CDR1 SGDLS, CDR2 YYNGEE. CDR3 length equals 13 residues. Trimming at V came to 4 bases and at J to 5 bases, leaving 5 bases not matched to a gene. The CDR3 region is CASSLGGRTEAFF. The CDR3 DNA reads TGTGCCAGCAGCTTAGGGGGCAGGACTGAAGCTTTCTTT.

The chain combines TRBV27 with TRBJ2-1; possibly TRBD1 for D (6 bases). Germline CDR1 and CDR2: MNHEY and SMNVEV (reference sequence). This CDR3 is built from 16 residues. Between the trimmed V and J ends, which lost 5 bases and 0 bases, there was a span of 14 bases. The CDR3 loop is CASSPPDSYSYNEQFF. The CDR3 bases are TGTGCCAGCAGTCCCCCGGACAGCTACTCCTACAATGAGCAGTTCTTC.

V is TRBV7-6 and J is TRBJ1-5, with D perhaps TRBD1 (6 bases). V was cut by 1 base and J by 2 bases, with 6 bases left in between. This CDR3 contains 14 residues. Per germline, CDR1 SGHVS and CDR2 FNYEAQ. The CDR3 here is CASSLGQGNQPQHF. CDR3 nucleotides: TGTGCCAGCAGCTTAGGACAGGGCAATCAGCCCCAGCATTTT. The variable domain in full, completed from reference TRBV7-6 and TRBJ1-5, reads GAGVSQSPRYKVTKRGQDVALRCDPISGHVSLYWYRQALGQGPEFLTYFNYEAQQDKSGLPNDRFSAERPEGSISTLTIQRTEQRDSAMYRCASSLGQGNQPQHFGDGTRLSIL.

The CDR3 loop is CATSDWTSGMVDYNEQFF. The CDR3 DNA reads TGTGCCACCAGTGACTGGACTAGCGGGATGGTTGACTACAATGAGCAGTTCTTC. The chain couples TRBV24-1 to TRBJ2-1; TRBD2 matches 12 bases. The CDR3 sequence is 18 residues long. The germline V gene encodes CDR1 KGHDR and CDR2 SFDVKD. Trimming took 4 bases from V and 3 from J; bases not matched to a gene: 9.

The chain has TRBV6-5 and TRBJ2-1; a weak D match, TRBD1 (6 bases). Germline V gives CDR1 MNHEY, CDR2 SVGAGI. V lost 7 bases and J 7 bases, leaving 11 bases between the germline ends. This CDR3 contains 12 residues. CDR3 sequence reads: CASNQGRNEQFF. CDR3 nucleotide sequence: TGTGCCAGCAATCAGGGGCGAAATGAGCAGTTCTTC.

The rearrangement joins TRBV30 to TRBJ1-3; TRBD1 is a possible D gene (6 bases). Germline V gene data show CDR1 as GTSNPN and CDR2 as SVGIG (reference sequence). The ends were cut back, 5 bases at V and 0 bases at J, with 8 bases in the middle. There are 13 residues in the CDR3. The CDR3 loop is CAWDRSSGNTIYF. The CDR3 DNA follows: TGTGCCTGGGACAGGAGCTCTGGAAACACCATATATTTT.

The chain couples TRBV7-2 to TRBJ2-3; D ambiguous. Trimming removed 7 bases at V and 1 base at J, with 9 bases between. Germline V gene data show CDR1 as SGHTA and CDR2 as FQGNSA. This CDR3 spans 13 amino acids. The CDR3 here is CASTQDGTDTQYF. The CDR3 nucleotides are TGTGCCAGCACCCAAGATGGCACAGATACGCAGTATTTT.

In its sample, this clone was seen a few times. The CDR3 spells CAWSVGGTGELFF. CDR3 bases: TGTGCCTGGAGTGTAGGAGGCACCGGGGAGCTGTTTTTT. The chain is built from TRBV30 and TRBJ2-2; a possible D gene is TRBD2 (5 bases). The germline V and J ends were trimmed by 0 bases and 4 bases, with 6 bases remaining between them. The CDR3 length is 13 residues. Looked up from germline, CDR1 is GTSNPN and CDR2 is SVGIG (reference sequence).

This chain joins TRBV23-1 and TRBJ2-1, with TRBD2 matching over 10 bases. TRBV23-1 is flagged as an ORF with uncertain function. With V trimmed by 3 bases and J by 6 bases, 8 bases remained unmatched. The CDR3 runs 16 residues. In nucleotides, the CDR3 is TGCGCCAGCAGTCACCTAGCGGGAGACGGTCGCAATGAGCAGTTCTTC. This encodes CASSHLAGDGRNEQFF.

The chain couples TRBV19 to TRBJ1-5; D gene ambiguous. Germline values: CDR1 LNHDA, CDR2 SQIVND (reference sequence). V lost 6 bases and J lost 3, with 6 bases in between. This CDR3 is 12 amino acids long. The CDR3 nucleotides are TGTGCCAGTAGCCACTTCAATCAGCCCCAGCATTTT. It encodes CASSHFNQPQHF. The whole variable domain, filled in from reference TRBV19 and TRBJ1-5, reads DGGITQSPKYLFRKEGQNVTLSCEQNLNHDAMYWYRQDPGQGLRLIYYSQIVNDFQKGDIAEGYSVSREKKESFPLTVTSAQKNPTAFYLCASSHFNQPQHFGDGTRLSIL.

The rearrangement joins TRBV28 to TRBJ2-7; 7 bases agree with TRBD1. V shed 3 bases and J 0 bases; nucleotides not matched to a gene: 5. Per the germline V gene, CDR1 is MDHEN and CDR2 is SYDVKM. CDR3 size: 15 residues. The CDR3 protein is CASSLATGSSYEQYF. In nucleotides, the CDR3 is TGTGCCAGCAGTTTGGCGACAGGGAGCTCCTACGAGCAGTACTTC. Looking up the rest from reference TRBV28 and TRBJ2-7 gives the full variable domain: DVKVTQSSRYLVKRTGEKVFLECVQDMDHENMFWYRQDPGLGLRLIYFSYDVKMKEKGDIPEGYSVSREKKERFSLILESASTNQTSMYLCASSLATGSSYEQYFGPGTRLTVT.

Here the CDR3 reads CASSLDGNTGLNEQFF. In DNA, the CDR3 is TGTGCCAGCAGCTTAGATGGGAATACAGGGCTCAATGAGCAGTTCTTC. The chain links TRBV11-2 to TRBJ2-1; weak D call: TRBD1 (6 bases). Trimming shortened V by 0 bases and J by 6 bases, and 15 bases separated the two germline ends. Germline V gene sequence: CDR1 SGHAT, CDR2 FQNNGV. The CDR3 loop spans 16 amino acids.

This clone was detected many times. The CDR3 loop is CASSGASLYEQYF. CDR3 coding DNA: TGTGCCAGTAGCGGGGCCTCCCTCTACGAGCAGTACTTC. The chain employs TRBV19 and TRBJ2-7; D possibly uses TRBD1 or TRBD2 (5 bases each). CDR1 and CDR2 (germline): LNHDA, SQIVND (reference sequence). The ends were cut back, 6 bases at V and 3 bases at J, with 12 bases in the middle. The CDR3 has 13 amino acids.

This chain links TRBV30 with TRBJ2-1; D remains ambiguous. Germline V gives CDR1 GTSNPN, CDR2 SVGIG (reference sequence). The V end lost 3 bases, the J end lost 5 bases, and 8 bases lay between the germline ends. CDR3 length: 12 amino acids. Here the CDR3 DNA reads TGTGCCTGGAGCGAAGGGAACAATGAGCAGTTCTTC. Translated, it gives CAWSEGNNEQFF.

This clone was detected once. This chain joins TRBV30 and TRBJ1-1; D is ambiguous. Germline loops: CDR1 GTSNPN, CDR2 SVGIG (reference sequence). Trimming cost V 0 bases and J 1 base, with 6 bases left between them. This CDR3 contains 13 residues. This chain's CDR3 is CAWSVRGNTEAFF. As DNA, the CDR3 is TGTGCCTGGAGTGTACGGGGGAACACTGAAGCTTTCTTT.

V is TRBV20-1 and J is TRBJ2-4; tentative D call: TRBD2 (7 bases). The CDR3 is 14 residues long. Germline lookup yields CDR1 DFQATT and CDR2 SNEGSKA (reference sequence). Trimming stripped 3 bases from V and 7 bases from J, with 16 bases between. The CDR3: CSASPGGRGNIQYF. CDR3 nucleotide sequence: TGCAGTGCTAGTCCAGGTGGGAGGGGGAACATTCAGTACTTC.

Here the CDR3 reads CASSLAAEMVSSEQFF. CDR3 coding DNA: TGTGCCAGCAGTTTAGCTGCGGAGATGGTCTCAAGTGAGCAGTTCTTC. J is TRBJ2-1 and V is TRBV27; D gene uncertain. Germline V lookup: CDR1 MNHEY, CDR2 SMNVEV (reference sequence). The CDR3 extends over 16 amino acids. Trimming left V 2 bases short and J 9 bases short, with 20 bases between.

This sequence joins TRBV28 and TRBJ1-2; D is unresolved. The CDR3 spans 16 residues. Trimming stripped 3 bases from V and 11 bases from J, with 25 bases between. The germline V gene encodes CDR1 MDHEN and CDR2 SYDVKM. The CDR3 reads CASSLRKGPDTFLYTF. In nucleotides, the CDR3 is TGTGCCAGCAGTTTGAGGAAAGGCCCAGACACCTTCTTGTACACCTTC.

The rearrangement uses TRBV5-4 and TRBJ2-7; 7 nucleotides align to TRBD2. Germline V gene sequence: CDR1 SGHNT, CDR2 YYREEE (reference sequence). The CDR3 is made up of 16 amino acids. With V trimmed by 5 bases and J by 2 bases, 13 bases remained unmatched. CDR3 DNA sequence: TGTGCCAGCAGTGCCCCTCGCGGGAGAGGAACCTACGAGCAGTACTTC. Translation: CASSAPRGRGTYEQYF.

J is TRBJ2-7 and V is TRBV6-1; D perhaps matches TRBD1 (5 bases). The CDR3 contains 13 residues. V lost 2 bases and J 6 bases, leaving 11 bases between the germline ends. Per germline, CDR1 MNHNS and CDR2 SASEGT. In DNA form, the CDR3 reads TGTGCCAGCAGTGAACCAGGGCTGGGCGAGCAGTACTTC. As protein: CASSEPGLGEQYF.